The present TCR beta chain was sequenced within a study of T cell responses to AZD1222 COVID-19 vaccine. The CDR3 consists of 15 residues. Germline V gene lookup returns CDR1 SGDLS and CDR2 YYNGEE. The junction had 6 bases not matched to a gene; V was cut back by 4 bases and J by 8 bases. Generated by immunoSEQ multiplex PCR, the TCRdb table keeps only in-frame clones and is missing some. This table has over 75,000 clones, approximately 90% appearing once. This TCR was sampled from an adult who received the AZD1222 COVID-19 vaccine. The chain employs TRBV9 and TRBJ2-4; the match to TRBD2 covers 13 bases. Sequences were derived from peripheral blood, sampled 28 days after the second AZD1222 dose. CDR3 in DNA: TGTGCCAGCAGCAGGACTAGCGGGAGTGGGGACATTCAGTACTTC. Its protein is CASSRTSGSGDIQYF. Full variable domain (remainder filled in from reference TRBV9 and TRBJ2-4): DSGVTQTPKHLITATGQRVTLRCSPRSGDLSVYWYQQSLDQGLQFLIQYYNGEERAKGNILERFSAQQFPDLHSELNLSSLELGDSALYFCASSRTSGSGDIQYFGAGTRLSVL.